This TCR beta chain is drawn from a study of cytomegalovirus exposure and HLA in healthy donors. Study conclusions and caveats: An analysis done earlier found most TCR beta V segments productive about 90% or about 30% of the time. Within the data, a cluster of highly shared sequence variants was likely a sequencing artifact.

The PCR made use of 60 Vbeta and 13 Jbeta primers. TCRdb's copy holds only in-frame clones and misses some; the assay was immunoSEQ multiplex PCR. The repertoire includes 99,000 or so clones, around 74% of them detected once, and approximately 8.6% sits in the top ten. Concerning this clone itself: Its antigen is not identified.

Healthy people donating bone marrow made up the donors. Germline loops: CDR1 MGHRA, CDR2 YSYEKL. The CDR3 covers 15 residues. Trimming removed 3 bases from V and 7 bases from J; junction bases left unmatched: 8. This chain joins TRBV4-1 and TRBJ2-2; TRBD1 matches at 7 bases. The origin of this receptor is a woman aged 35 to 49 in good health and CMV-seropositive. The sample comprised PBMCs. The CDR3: CASSQGRTGHGELFF. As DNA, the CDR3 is TGCGCCAGCAGCCAGGGCCGGACAGGACACGGGGAGCTGTTTTTT.